In this sample, the clone carrying this TCR beta chain turned up a few times. The length of the CDR3 is 15 residues. Per germline, CDR1 LGHDT and CDR2 YNNKEL (reference sequence). The V end lost 4 bases, the J end lost 4 bases, and 17 bases lay between the germline ends. This sample is drawn from a study of T cells after yellow fever vaccination. For TCR, cDNA came from 5'RACE template switching, which added a universal primer site and UMIs. MiXCR, applied by TCRdb to the 5' RACE reads, yields one record per CDR3 protein. Altogether some 600,000 distinct CDR3 sequences are present, about a sixth being singletons, with the ten largest covering 15% to 20%.

Sequenced material: PBMCs, taken about 5 days after the first yellow fever vaccination. The receptor comes from a man aged 18 to 30 who received the YFV17D yellow fever vaccine. V and J are TRBV3-1 and TRBJ2-7; weak D call: TRBD2 (6 bases). CDR3 region: CASSRSAVRGYEQYF. CDR3 bases: TGTGCCAGCAGCCGCTCAGCAGTCCGGGGGTACGAGCAGTACTTC.